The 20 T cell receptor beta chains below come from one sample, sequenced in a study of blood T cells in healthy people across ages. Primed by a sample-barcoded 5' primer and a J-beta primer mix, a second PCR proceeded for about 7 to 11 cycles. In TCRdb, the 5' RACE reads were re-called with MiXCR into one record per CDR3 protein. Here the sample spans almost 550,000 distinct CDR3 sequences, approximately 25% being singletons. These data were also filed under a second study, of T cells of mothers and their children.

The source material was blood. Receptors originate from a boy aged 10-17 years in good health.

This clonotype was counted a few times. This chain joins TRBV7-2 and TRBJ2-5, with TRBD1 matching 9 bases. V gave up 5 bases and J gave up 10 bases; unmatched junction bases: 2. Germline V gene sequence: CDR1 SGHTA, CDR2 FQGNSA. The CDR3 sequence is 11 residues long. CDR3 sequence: CASSRTGDQYF. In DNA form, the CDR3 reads TGTGCCAGCAGCCGGACAGGGGACCAGTACTTC.

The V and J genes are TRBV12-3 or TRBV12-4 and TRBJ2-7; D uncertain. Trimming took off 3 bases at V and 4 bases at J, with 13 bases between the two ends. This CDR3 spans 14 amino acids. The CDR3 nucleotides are TGTGCCAGCAGTTTTGCCAATCGGAAGTACGAGCAGTACTTC. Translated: CASSFANRKYEQYF.

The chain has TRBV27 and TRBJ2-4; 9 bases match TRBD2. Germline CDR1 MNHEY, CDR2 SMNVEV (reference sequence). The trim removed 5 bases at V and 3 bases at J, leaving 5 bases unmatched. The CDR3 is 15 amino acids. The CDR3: CASSRVTSGKNIQYF. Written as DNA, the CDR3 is TGTGCCAGCAGTCGCGTGACTAGCGGCAAAAACATTCAGTACTTC.

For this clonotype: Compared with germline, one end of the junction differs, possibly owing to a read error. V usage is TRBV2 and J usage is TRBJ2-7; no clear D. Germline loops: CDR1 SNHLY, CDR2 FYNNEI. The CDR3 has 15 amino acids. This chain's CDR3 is CASSAEPLESYEQCF. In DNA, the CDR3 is TGTGCCAGCAGTGCAGAGCCACTTGAATCCTACGAGCAGTGCTTC.

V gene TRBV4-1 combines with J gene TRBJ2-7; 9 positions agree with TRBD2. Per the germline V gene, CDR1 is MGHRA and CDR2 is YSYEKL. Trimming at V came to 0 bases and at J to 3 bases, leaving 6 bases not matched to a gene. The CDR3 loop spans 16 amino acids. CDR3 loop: CASSQDALAGYYEQYF. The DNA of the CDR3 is TGCGCCAGCAGCCAAGATGCACTAGCGGGCTACTACGAGCAGTACTTC.

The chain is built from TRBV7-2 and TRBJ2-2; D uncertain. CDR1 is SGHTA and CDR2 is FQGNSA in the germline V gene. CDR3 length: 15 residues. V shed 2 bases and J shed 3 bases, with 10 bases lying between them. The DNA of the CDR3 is TGTGCCAGCAGCTTATTCGCACAGTACACCGGGGAGCTGTTTTTT. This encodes CASSLFAQYTGELFF. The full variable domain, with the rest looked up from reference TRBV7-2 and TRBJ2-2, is GAGVSQSPSNKVTEKGKDVELRCDPISGHTALYWYRQSLGQGLEFLIYFQGNSAPDKSGLPSDRFSAERTGGSVSTLTIQRTQQEDSAVYLCASSLFAQYTGELFFGEGSRLTVL.

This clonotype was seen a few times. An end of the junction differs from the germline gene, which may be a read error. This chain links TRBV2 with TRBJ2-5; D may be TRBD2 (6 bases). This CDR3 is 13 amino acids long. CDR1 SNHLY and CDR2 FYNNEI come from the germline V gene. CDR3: CATRRERAENQCF. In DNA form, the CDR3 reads TGTGCCACCCGGAGGGAGAGGGCGGAGAACCAGTGCTTC.

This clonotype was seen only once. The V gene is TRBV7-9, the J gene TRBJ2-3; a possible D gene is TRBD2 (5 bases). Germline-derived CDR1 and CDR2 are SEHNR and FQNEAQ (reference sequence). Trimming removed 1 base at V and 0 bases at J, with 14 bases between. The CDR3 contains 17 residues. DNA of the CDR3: TGTGCCAGCAGCTTAGTTGATCCTAGCCCTAGCACAGATACGCAGTATTTT. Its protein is CASSLVDPSPSTDTQYF.

The CDR3, as DNA: TGTGCCAGCAGCCACCAGACAGGAACTAATCAGCCCCAGCATTTT. Translation: CASSHQTGTNQPQHF. The V call is TRBV4-2, the J call TRBJ1-5; tentative D call: TRBD1 (6 bases). Germline-derived CDR1 and CDR2 are LGHNA and YNFKEQ. Trimming shortened V by 3 bases and J by 4 bases, and 13 bases separated the two germline ends. CDR3 size: 15 residues.

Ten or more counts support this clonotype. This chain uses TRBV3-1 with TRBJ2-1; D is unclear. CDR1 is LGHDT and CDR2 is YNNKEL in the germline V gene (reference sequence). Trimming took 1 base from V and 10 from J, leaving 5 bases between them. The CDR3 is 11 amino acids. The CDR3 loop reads CASSQATEQFF. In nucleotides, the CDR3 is TGTGCCAGCAGCCAAGCAACAGAGCAGTTCTTC.

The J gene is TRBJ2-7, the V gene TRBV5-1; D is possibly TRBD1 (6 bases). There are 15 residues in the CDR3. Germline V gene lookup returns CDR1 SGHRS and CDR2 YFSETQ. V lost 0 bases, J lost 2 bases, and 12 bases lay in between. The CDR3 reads CASSLEVRGAYEQYF. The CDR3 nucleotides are TGCGCCAGCAGCTTGGAGGTCAGGGGCGCCTACGAGCAGTACTTC.

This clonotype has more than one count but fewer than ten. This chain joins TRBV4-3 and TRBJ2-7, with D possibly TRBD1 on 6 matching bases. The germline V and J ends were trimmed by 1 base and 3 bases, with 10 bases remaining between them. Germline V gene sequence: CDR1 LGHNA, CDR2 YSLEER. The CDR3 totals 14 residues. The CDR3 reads CASSQVGTSYEQYF. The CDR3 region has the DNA TGCGCCAGCAGCCAAGTGGGGACAAGCTACGAGCAGTACTTC.

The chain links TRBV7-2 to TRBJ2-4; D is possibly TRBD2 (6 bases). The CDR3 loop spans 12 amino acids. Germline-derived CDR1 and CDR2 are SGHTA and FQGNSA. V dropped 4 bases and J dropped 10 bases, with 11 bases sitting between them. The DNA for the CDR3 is TGTGCCAGCAGCTCGGGACTTTCTATTCAGTACTTC. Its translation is CASSSGLSIQYF.

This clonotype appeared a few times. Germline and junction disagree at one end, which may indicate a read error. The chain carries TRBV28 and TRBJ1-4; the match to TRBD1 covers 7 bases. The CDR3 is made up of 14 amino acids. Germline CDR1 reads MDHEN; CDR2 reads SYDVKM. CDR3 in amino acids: CAKPTGTANEELFF. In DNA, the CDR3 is TGTGCCAAACCGACCGGGACAGCTAATGAAGAACTGTTTTTT.

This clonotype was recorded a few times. The CDR3 loop is CASSLRGSWETQYF. The CDR3 DNA sequence: TGTGCCAGCAGCTTACGCGGGAGTTGGGAGACCCAGTACTTC. The genes are TRBV7-9 and TRBJ2-5; 7 nucleotides line up with TRBD2. V trimming: 2 bases; J trimming: 5 bases; junction bases outside the gene matches: 5. CDR3 length: 14 residues. Germline CDR1 reads SEHNR; CDR2 reads FQNEAQ (reference sequence).

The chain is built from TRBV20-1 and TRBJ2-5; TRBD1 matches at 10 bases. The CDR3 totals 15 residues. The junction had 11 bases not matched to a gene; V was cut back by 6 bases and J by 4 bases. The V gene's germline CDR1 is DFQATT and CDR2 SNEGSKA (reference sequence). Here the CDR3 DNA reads TGCAGTGCCGTGACAGGGGGCTCGTTAGGAGAGACCCAGTACTTC. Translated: CSAVTGGSLGETQYF.

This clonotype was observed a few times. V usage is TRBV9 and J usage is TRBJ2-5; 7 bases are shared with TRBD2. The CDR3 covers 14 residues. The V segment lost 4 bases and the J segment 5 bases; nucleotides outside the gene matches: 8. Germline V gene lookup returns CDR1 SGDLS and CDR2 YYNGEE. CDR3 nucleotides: TGTGCCAGCAGCAAGCGGGGCTTCAGCGAGACCCAGTACTTC. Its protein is CASSKRGFSETQYF.

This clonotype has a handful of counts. DNA for the CDR3: TGTGCCAGCAGTTACAGGGGTGTCACCGGGGAGCTGTTTTTT. It specifies CASSYRGVTGELFF. The V call is TRBV28, the J call TRBJ2-2, with 7 bases lining up with TRBD1. CDR1 MDHEN and CDR2 SYDVKM come from the germline V gene. The CDR3 length is 14 residues. The ends lost 4 bases at V and 4 bases at J; junction bases unmatched: 3.

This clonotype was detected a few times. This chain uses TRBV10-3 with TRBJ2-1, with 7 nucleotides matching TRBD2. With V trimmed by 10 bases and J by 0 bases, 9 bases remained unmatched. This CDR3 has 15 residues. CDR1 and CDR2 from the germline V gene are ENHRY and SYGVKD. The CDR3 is CATRTSVSSYNEQFF. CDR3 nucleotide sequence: TGTGCCACCCGTACTAGCGTTAGCTCCTACAATGAGCAGTTCTTC.

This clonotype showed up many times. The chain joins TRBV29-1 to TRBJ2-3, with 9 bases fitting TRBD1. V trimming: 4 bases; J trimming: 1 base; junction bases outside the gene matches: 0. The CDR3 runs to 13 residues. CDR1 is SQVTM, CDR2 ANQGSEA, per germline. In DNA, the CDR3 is TGCAGCGTTGGGACAGGGGGCACAGATACGCAGTATTTT. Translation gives CSVGTGGTDTQYF.